This T cell receptor (beta chain) was documented in a study of shared clonotypes between healthy human individuals. Sequencing used immunoSEQ multiplex PCR; TCRdb keeps in-frame clones, though not all of them. The sample consists of 2,500,000 or so clones, more than 80% of them appearing once. The CDR3 is 15 amino acids. Germline values: CDR1 MGHRA, CDR2 YSYEKL. The germline V and J ends were trimmed by 4 bases and 4 bases, with 14 bases remaining between them. Regarding the study as a whole: Rarefaction showed sorted-subset sequencing was incomplete despite large depth.

Note on this clone: Its cognate antigen is unknown.

The TCR comes from a man aged 18 to 30 in good health. The specimen sequenced was naive CD4+ T cells sorted from blood. The sample's subset: CD45RA+ positively selected. The chain is built from TRBV4-1 and TRBJ1-3; D gene uncertain. This CDR3 reads CASSLESGLGNTIYF. CDR3 in DNA: TGCGCCAGCAGCCTCGAGTCCGGGCTGGGAAACACCATATATTTT.